The sequence of this TCR beta chain was determined in a study of OX40 agonist ivuxolimab in advanced cancers. This clone was detected only a few times. Germline V gene lookup returns CDR1 MNHEY and CDR2 SVGAGI. There are 13 residues in the CDR3. Trimming cost V 2 bases and J 1 base, with 5 bases left between them. Libraries were prepared by immunoSEQ multiplex PCR; TCRdb keeps only in-frame clonotypes and omits some of them. Altogether about 86,000 clones are present, around nine tenths being singletons, with the ten largest covering 1.4% to 1.5%. Sequenced material: CD4+ or CD8+ T cells sorted from blood, taken in a trial of the OX40 agonist ivuxolimab. The TCR was taken from an adult with an advanced solid tumor such as melanoma, head and neck, liver or kidney cancer. The gene calls are TRBV6-5 and TRBJ1-2; D is unresolved. Written as DNA, the CDR3 is TGTGCCAGCAGTTACGGGCGTAACTATGGCTACACCTTC. This sequence encodes CASSYGRNYGYTF.